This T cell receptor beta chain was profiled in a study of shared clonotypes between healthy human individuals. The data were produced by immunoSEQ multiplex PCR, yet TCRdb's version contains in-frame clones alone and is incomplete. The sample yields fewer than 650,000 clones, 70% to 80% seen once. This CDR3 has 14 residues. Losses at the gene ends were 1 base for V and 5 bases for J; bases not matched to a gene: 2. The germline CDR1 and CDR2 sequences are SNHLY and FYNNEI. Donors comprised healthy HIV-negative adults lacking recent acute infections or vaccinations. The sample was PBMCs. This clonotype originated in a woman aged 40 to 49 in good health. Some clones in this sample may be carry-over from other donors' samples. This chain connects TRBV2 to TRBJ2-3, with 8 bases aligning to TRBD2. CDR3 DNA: TGTGCCAGCAGTGAAGTTGCGGGAGGAGATACGCAGTATTTT. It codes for CASSEVAGGDTQYF. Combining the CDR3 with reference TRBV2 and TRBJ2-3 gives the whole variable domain EPEVTQTPSHQVTQMGQEVILRCVPISNHLYFYWYRQILGQKVEFLVSFYNNEISEKSEIFDDQFSVERPDGSNFTLKIRSTKLEDSAMYFCASSEVAGGDTQYFGPGTRLTVL.